Below are 18 T cell receptor beta chains sequenced from a single sample in a study of OX40 agonist ivuxolimab in advanced cancers. Libraries were prepared by immunoSEQ multiplex PCR; TCRdb keeps only in-frame clonotypes and omits some of them. The repertoire holds around 44,000 clones, about nine tenths seen once, with less than 15% in the top ten. This specimen was CD4+ or CD8+ T cells sorted from blood, taken in a trial of the OX40 agonist ivuxolimab. Receptor source: an adult with an advanced solid tumor such as melanoma, head and neck, liver or kidney cancer.

This clone was counted a few times. This sequence joins TRBV7-2 and TRBJ1-6, with 10 bases matching TRBD1. Trimming took 2 bases from V and 9 from J; bases not matched to a gene: 1. Germline CDR1 reads SGHTA; CDR2 reads FQGNSA. The CDR3 runs to 14 residues. The CDR3 DNA reads as TGTGCCAGCAGCTTAAGGGACAGGGGTTCACCCCTCCACTTT. Protein: CASSLRDRGSPLHF.

V and J are TRBV21-1 and TRBJ2-7. TRBV21-1 counts as a pseudogene. This CDR3 has 15 residues. The CDR3 bases are TGTGCCAGCAATAGTGGGGGATCCAGCTCCTACGAGCAGTACTTC. It is translated as CASNSGGSSSYEQYF.

This chain joins TRBV11-2 and TRBJ2-2; no firm D call. Per germline, CDR1 SGHAT and CDR2 FQNNGV. This CDR3 region has 15 residues. V lost 3 bases and J 7 bases, leaving 15 bases between the germline ends. The CDR3 reads CASSFGRGVGGELFF. Written as DNA, the CDR3 is TGTGCCAGCAGCTTCGGCCGCGGAGTTGGCGGGGAGCTGTTTTTT.

The chain recombines TRBV29-1 with TRBJ1-2; TRBD1 might be the D (6 bases). The germline gives CDR1 SQVTM, CDR2 ANQGSEA. The ends were cut back, 1 base at V and 4 bases at J, with 25 bases in the middle. The CDR3 totals 18 residues. This CDR3 reads CSVEGAEDITGSAYGYTF. The CDR3 nucleotides read TGCAGCGTTGAAGGGGCTGAAGACATTACAGGGTCAGCCTATGGCTACACCTTC.

On this clone itself: Other DNA sequences in this sample translate to the same CDR3. V is TRBV13 and J is TRBJ1-3; D remains ambiguous. Germline V gene sequence: CDR1 PRHDT, CDR2 FYEKMQ (reference sequence). The V end was cut by 0 bases, the J end by 0 bases, with 3 bases between. This CDR3 region has 14 residues. The DNA for the CDR3 is TGTGCCAGCAGCTTAGGAAGCTCTGGAAACACCATATATTTT. It translates to CASSLGSSGNTIYF.

The count of this clone is one. J is TRBJ2-1 and V is TRBV21-1. TRBV21-1 constitutes a pseudogene. The CDR3 extends over 14 amino acids. Here the CDR3 DNA reads TGTGCCAGCAGCAAAGGTGGAGGGGGAGGTGAGCAGTTCTTC. It encodes CASSKGGGGGEQFF.

The gene calls are TRBV6-6 and TRBJ1-1; TRBD1 aligns across 8 bases. V trimming: 7 bases; J trimming: 11 bases; junction bases outside the gene matches: 21. The CDR3 is made up of 16 amino acids. The germline CDR1 and CDR2 sequences are MNHNY and SVGAGI (reference sequence). The CDR3 protein is CASTQGAKGPKFGAFF. CDR3 in DNA: TGTGCCAGCACCCAGGGGGCGAAAGGGCCCAAGTTCGGTGCTTTCTTT.

Details on this clone: The junction departs from the called germline gene at one end, perhaps through a read error. J is TRBJ1-1 and V is TRBV11-2, with D maybe TRBD1 (6 bases). The CDR3 is made up of 14 amino acids. Germline-derived CDR1 and CDR2 are SGHAT and FQNNGV. The CDR3 sequence: CAGSFGQMNTEAFF. The CDR3 DNA follows: TGTGCCGGCAGCTTCGGACAGATGAACACTGAAGCTTTCTTT.

The chain couples TRBV27 to TRBJ2-7; tentatively, D is TRBD2 (7 bases). CDR1 is MNHEY and CDR2 is SMNVEV in the germline V gene (reference sequence). Trimming took 5 bases from V and 2 from J, leaving 19 bases between them. This CDR3 is 16 amino acids long. The CDR3 DNA sequence: TGTGCCAGCAGTCTCCTGGGGGGGCGAGGGCCCTACGAGCAGTACTTC. Translation gives CASSLLGGRGPYEQYF.

The chain links TRBV11-1 to TRBJ1-1, with D possibly being TRBD1 (6 bases). The CDR3 is made up of 15 amino acids. V was clipped by 1 base and J by 5 bases, with 14 bases between them. CDR1 is SGHAT and CDR2 is FQDESV in the germline V gene (reference sequence). The chain's CDR3 is CASSLGLGGATEAFF. CDR3 bases: TGTGCCAGCAGCTTAGGACTGGGGGGGGCGACTGAAGCTTTCTTT.

The CDR3 reads CATSRDWGTDYGYTF. The CDR3 region has the DNA TGTGCCACCAGCAGAGATTGGGGGACGGATTATGGCTACACCTTC. This chain connects TRBV15 to TRBJ1-2, with a tentative D call TRBD1 (5 bases). Germline CDR1 LNHNV, CDR2 YYDKDF (reference sequence). V lost 0 bases and J lost 5, with 13 bases in between. The CDR3 loop spans 15 amino acids.

The V gene is TRBV9, the J gene TRBJ2-7, with 14 nucleotides matching TRBD2. Trimming at V came to 3 bases and at J to 5 bases, leaving 7 bases not matched to a gene. The CDR3 spans 16 residues. CDR1 and CDR2 (germline): SGDLS, YYNGEE. In DNA form, the CDR3 reads TGTGCCAGCAGCGGGAGGACTAGCGGGGGGTTTCACGAGCAGTACTTC. It translates to CASSGRTSGGFHEQYF.

The chain combines TRBV11-3 with TRBJ2-3, with unresolved D. Germline CDR1 and CDR2: SGHNT and YENEEA. The CDR3 runs 14 residues. Trimming left V 8 bases short and J 6 bases short, with 18 bases between. CDR3: CASRDGVVSDTQYF. CDR3 DNA sequence: TGTGCCAGCCGTGATGGGGTGGTGTCGGATACGCAGTATTTT.

This sequence joins TRBV27 and TRBJ1-4; a possible D gene is TRBD1 (5 bases). In germline, CDR1 is MNHEY, CDR2 SMNVEV (reference sequence). V was clipped by 7 bases and J by 7 bases, with 16 bases between them. The CDR3 covers 14 residues. The CDR3 reads CASTGTPGGEKLFF. As DNA, the CDR3 is TGTGCCAGCACGGGGACTCCCGGCGGTGAAAAACTGTTTTTT. Full variable domain (outside the CDR3, taken from reference TRBV27 and TRBJ1-4): EAQVTQNPRYLITVTGKKLTVTCSQNMNHEYMSWYRQDPGLGLRQIYYSMNVEVTDKGDVPEGYKVSRKEKRNFPLILESPSPNQTSLYFCASTGTPGGEKLFFGSGTQLSVL.

This clone has a single count. V usage is TRBV14 and J usage is TRBJ2-3; 7 positions match TRBD2. J gave up 2 bases and V 7 bases, and 12 bases lay outside the gene matches. The germline V gene encodes CDR1 SGHDN and CDR2 FVKESK. The CDR3 is 16 residues long. Written as DNA, the CDR3 is TGTGCCAGCAACGCATTAAGCGGGGTGACCACAGATACGCAGTATTTT. It yields the protein CASNALSGVTTDTQYF.

The chain recombines TRBV19 with TRBJ1-2, with D maybe TRBD1 (6 bases). The CDR3 runs to 15 residues. The V and J ends lost 0 bases and 8 bases respectively, with 16 bases between them. Germline CDR1 reads LNHDA; CDR2 reads SQIVND (reference sequence). CDR3 protein: CASSIEGTPGLGYTF. In DNA form, the CDR3 reads TGTGCCAGTAGTATAGAGGGGACACCGGGCTTGGGCTACACCTTC.

This chain connects TRBV7-9 to TRBJ2-1; 7 nucleotides line up with TRBD1. CDR1 is SEHNR and CDR2 is FQNEAQ in the germline V gene (reference sequence). The CDR3 contains 19 residues. The trim removed 7 bases at V and 5 bases at J, leaving 23 bases unmatched. This chain's CDR3 is CASTSGTAMGKGSHNEQFF. DNA for the CDR3: TGTGCCAGCACCTCCGGGACAGCTATGGGAAAAGGTTCTCACAATGAGCAGTTCTTC.

The chain employs TRBV5-6 and TRBJ2-7; D gene unclear. The CDR3 length is 13 residues. Germline CDR1 and CDR2: SGHDT and YYEEEE. V was pared by 0 bases and J by 1 base, with 5 bases between. The CDR3 spells CASSLGSSYEQYF. The CDR3 region has the DNA TGTGCCAGCAGCTTGGGATCTTCCTACGAGCAGTACTTC. Based on the CDR3 plus reference TRBV5-6 and TRBJ2-7, the full variable domain is DAGVTQSPTHLIKTRGQQVTLRCSPKSGHDTVSWYQQALGQGPQFIFQYYEEEERQRGNFPDRFSGHQFPNYSSELNVNALLLGDSALYLCASSLGSSYEQYFGPGTRLTVT.